This T cell receptor (beta chain) comes out of a study of spatial heterogeneity in lung cancer. Looking at the study overall: On average, each unique TCR and UMI combination appeared more than ten times in raw reads.

Time point meaning: blood at routine non-recurrence follow-up after resection. This clonotype was observed at least ten times. The J segment lost 7 bases and the V segment lost 3 bases, leaving 7 bases of the junction unmatched. The CDR3 runs to 15 residues. The germline gives CDR1 ENHRY, CDR2 SYGVKD. TCRdb re-analysed the 5' RACE reads in MiXCR, keeping a single row per CDR3 protein. This table has 20,000 to 30,000 distinct CDR3 sequences, around 9.7% appearing once. The chain is built from TRBV10-3 and TRBJ2-3, with 10 bases fitting TRBD2. The material sequenced was PBMCs, taken at follow-up. The clonotype was recovered from a male donor with early-stage non-small cell lung cancer. CDR3 protein: CAISELSGGANTQYF. The CDR3 region has the DNA TGTGCCATCAGTGAACTCAGCGGGGGGGCGAATACGCAGTATTTT.